Below, 21 T cell receptor beta chains from the same sample are listed, as sequenced in a study of T cells after yellow fever vaccination. MiXCR, applied by TCRdb to the 5' RACE reads, yields one record per CDR3 protein. The repertoire holds approximately 350,000 distinct CDR3 sequences, with roughly 11% as singletons. The sequenced sample was PBMCs, obtained on the day of the first yellow fever vaccination. The source is a young man who received the YFV17D yellow fever vaccine.

This clonotype has just a few counts. The chain joins TRBV5-1 to TRBJ2-1; D might be TRBD1 (5 bases). CDR1 is SGHRS, CDR2 YFSETQ, per germline. This CDR3 has 14 residues. V was pared by 0 bases and J by 6 bases, with 10 bases between. The CDR3 region is CASSLDRTSNEQFF. In nucleotides, the CDR3 is TGCGCCAGCAGCTTGGACAGGACGTCCAATGAGCAGTTCTTC.

The chain has TRBV24-1 and TRBJ2-5; D perhaps matches TRBD1 (5 bases). The CDR3 has 11 residues. V was clipped by 2 bases and J by 10 bases, with 7 bases between them. Germline V gene sequence: CDR1 KGHDR, CDR2 SFDVKD. In DNA form, the CDR3 reads TGTGCCACCAGTGATTGGGGCTACCAGTACTTC. Its protein is CATSDWGYQYF.

This clonotype has a single count. The rearrangement uses TRBV11-1 and TRBJ2-6, with 8 bases lining up with TRBD1. CDR3 size: 18 residues. Germline V gives CDR1 SGHAT, CDR2 FQDESV (reference sequence). The trim removed 1 base at V and 5 bases at J, leaving 10 bases unmatched. CDR3 in amino acids: CASSLGTGLIGRANVLTF. CDR3 coding DNA: TGTGCCAGCAGCTTAGGGACAGGGCTAATTGGTAGGGCCAACGTCCTGACTTTC.

The genes are TRBV9 and TRBJ2-3, with D possibly TRBD2 on 6 matching bases. Germline V CDR1 and CDR2: SGDLS, YYNGEE. There are 13 residues in the CDR3. The germline V and J ends were trimmed by 7 bases and 0 bases, with 9 bases remaining between them. The chain's CDR3 is CASGTSSTDTQYF. CDR3 nucleotides: TGTGCCAGCGGGACTTCAAGCACAGATACGCAGTATTTT. Full variable domain (outside the CDR3, taken from reference TRBV9 and TRBJ2-3): DSGVTQTPKHLITATGQRVTLRCSPRSGDLSVYWYQQSLDQGLQFLIQYYNGEERAKGNILERFSAQQFPDLHSELNLSSLELGDSALYFCASGTSSTDTQYFGPGTRLTVL.

The chain carries TRBV5-6 and TRBJ2-1; no reliable D call. The germline V gene has CDR1 SGHDT and CDR2 YYEEEE. V dropped 2 bases and J dropped 5 bases, with 11 bases sitting between them. The CDR3 contains 14 residues. The CDR3 DNA sequence: TGTGCCAGCAGCTTATTACAGAAAGACAATGAGCAGTTCTTC. Its translation: CASSLLQKDNEQFF.

The V and J genes are TRBV6-5 and TRBJ1-2; TRBD1 matches 7 bases. Germline V lookup: CDR1 MNHEY, CDR2 SVGAGI. Trimming at V came to 3 bases and at J to 6 bases, leaving 1 base not matched to a gene. The CDR3 runs to 12 residues. The CDR3 loop is CASSYQGDGYTF. Written as DNA, the CDR3 is TGTGCCAGCAGTTATCAGGGGGATGGCTACACCTTC.

The rearrangement joins TRBV9 to TRBJ1-2; tentative D call: TRBD1 (5 bases). The CDR3 contains 13 residues. Germline loops: CDR1 SGDLS, CDR2 YYNGEE. V was shortened by 3 bases and J by 8 bases, with 14 bases between the two germline ends. The CDR3 bases are TGTGCCAGCAGCGCCGGAGGTAGGGACGGCTACACCTTC. Protein: CASSAGGRDGYTF.

This clonotype was detected only a few times. The CDR3 protein is CASSQVIAVTDTQYF. CDR3 DNA sequence: TGTGCCAGCAGCCAAGTTATAGCGGTCACAGATACGCAGTATTTT. This rearrangement joins TRBV3-1 to TRBJ2-3; the D gene is possibly TRBD2 (6 bases). Germline CDR1 reads LGHDT; CDR2 reads YNNKEL (reference sequence). Trimming cost V 1 base and J 2 bases, with 10 bases left between them. The length of the CDR3 is 15 residues.

The chain uses TRBV23-1 and TRBJ1-2, with D tentatively TRBD1 (5 bases). TRBV23-1 is identified as an open reading frame with a role that is uncertain. This CDR3 comprises 12 residues. V lost 8 bases to trimming and J lost 8 bases, with 15 bases between them. The CDR3 DNA reads as TGCGCCAGCTACGTCCAGGGAAGAGGCTACACCTTC. This codes for CASYVQGRGYTF.

This clonotype was observed a few times. The chain is built from TRBV12-3 or TRBV12-4 and TRBJ1-1, with D possibly TRBD1 on 5 matching bases. The CDR3 has 15 residues. Trimming took off 3 bases at V and 5 bases at J, with 16 bases between the two ends. The CDR3 coding sequence is TGTGCCAGCAGTTTTTTGCCGGGGGGTTTGACTGAAGCTTTCTTT. This encodes CASSFLPGGLTEAFF.

This clonotype was recorded at least ten times. The chain employs TRBV7-9 and TRBJ1-1; weak D call: TRBD1 (5 bases). CDR1 is SEHNR, CDR2 FQNEAQ, per germline (reference sequence). The CDR3 is 14 amino acids. V was cut by 6 bases and J by 4 bases, with 15 bases left in between. CDR3 in amino acids: CASRPPSGFTEAFF. Here the CDR3 DNA reads TGTGCCAGCAGACCGCCATCAGGGTTCACTGAAGCTTTCTTT.

The rearrangement uses TRBV18 and TRBJ1-2, with no clear D. Germline-derived CDR1 and CDR2 are KGHSH and LQKENI. The CDR3 covers 15 residues. The V and J ends lost 6 bases and 4 bases respectively, with 18 bases between them. CDR3 sequence reads: CASSPQPDRPYGYTF. The CDR3 bases are TGTGCCAGCTCTCCCCAACCGGATAGACCCTATGGCTACACCTTC.

This clonotype was observed a few times. This chain links TRBV5-1 with TRBJ2-7, with 8 bases aligning to TRBD2. Germline V gives CDR1 SGHRS, CDR2 YFSETQ. This CDR3 contains 15 residues. V gave up 4 bases and J gave up 6 bases; unmatched junction bases: 12. In DNA, the CDR3 is TGCGCCAGCAGCCCCGGGGTAGCGGGGACCAGCGAGCAGTACTTC. Its protein is CASSPGVAGTSEQYF.

The V gene is TRBV7-2, the J gene TRBJ2-5; D is unclear. This CDR3 is built from 14 residues. The germline V gene has CDR1 SGHTA and CDR2 FQGNSA. V lost 1 base to trimming and J lost 5 bases, with 11 bases between them. CDR3 bases: TGTGCCAGCAGCTTAGTTGGGGTCGGGGAGACCCAGTACTTC. Translating it yields CASSLVGVGETQYF.

This sequence joins TRBV5-1 and TRBJ2-7, with TRBD1 identical over 11 bases. J gave up 5 bases and V 0 bases, and 4 bases lay outside the gene matches. Germline V gives CDR1 SGHRS, CDR2 YFSETQ. The CDR3 is 15 residues long. As DNA, the CDR3 is TGCGCCAGCAGCTTGGAAGGACAGGGGGCGGACGAGCAGTACGTC. As protein: CASSLEGQGADEQYV.

V usage is TRBV19 and J usage is TRBJ1-5, with 8 bases identical to TRBD1. CDR1 LNHDA and CDR2 SQIVND come from the germline V gene (reference sequence). Trimming at V came to 11 bases and at J to 4 bases, leaving 10 bases not matched to a gene. This CDR3 comprises 14 residues. The CDR3 loop is CAGSAGQGNQPQHF. The CDR3 bases are TGTGCCGGAAGCGCCGGACAGGGAAATCAGCCCCAGCATTTT.

This sequence joins TRBV7-2 and TRBJ1-1; TRBD1 is a possible D gene (5 bases). The CDR3 covers 15 residues. Germline CDR1 SGHTA, CDR2 FQGNSA. The V end lost 1 base, the J end lost 3 bases, and 12 bases lay between the germline ends. CDR3 in amino acids: CASSLVYGGDTEAFF. DNA of the CDR3: TGTGCCAGCAGCTTAGTTTATGGGGGTGACACTGAAGCTTTCTTT. The whole variable domain, filled in from reference TRBV7-2 and TRBJ1-1, reads GAGVSQSPSNKVTEKGKDVELRCDPISGHTALYWYRQSLGQGLEFLIYFQGNSAPDKSGLPSDRFSAERTGGSVSTLTIQRTQQEDSAVYLCASSLVYGGDTEAFFGQGTRLTVV.

This clonotype was counted ten times or more. The genes are TRBV29-1 and TRBJ1-3, with D possibly matching TRBD1 (5 bases). The CDR3 has 13 amino acids. Germline lookup yields CDR1 SQVTM and CDR2 ANQGSEA. CDR3 in amino acids: CSGWGMDGNTIYF. CDR3 coding DNA: TGCTCGGGTTGGGGGATGGATGGAAACACCATATATTTT.

This chain uses TRBV27 with TRBJ2-6; TRBD1 agrees at 8 bases. CDR1 and CDR2 from the germline V gene are MNHEY and SMNVEV (reference sequence). The CDR3 is made up of 22 amino acids. J was trimmed by 1 base and V by 4 bases; bases with no gene match: 21. The CDR3 bases are TGTGCCAGCAGTTCGGGCCCGGGACAGGCTCTATCGGGTGCTTCTGGGGCCAACGTCCTGACTTTC. Protein product: CASSSGPGQALSGASGANVLTF.

This clonotype showed up just a few times. This chain uses TRBV4-3 with TRBJ2-2, with 10 bases identical to TRBD2. V lost 2 bases and J lost 3; bases outside the gene matches: 6. Germline-derived CDR1 and CDR2 are LGHNA and YSLEER. This CDR3 comprises 17 residues. The CDR3 is CASSQSSGGAYTGELFF. The CDR3, as DNA: TGCGCCAGCAGCCAATCCAGCGGGGGGGCCTACACCGGGGAGCTGTTTTTT.

This clonotype was counted between two and nine times. The V gene is TRBV6-5, the J gene TRBJ2-5; TRBD2 matches at 12 bases. The CDR3 has 19 amino acids. Germline V lookup: CDR1 MNHEY, CDR2 SVGAGI. V lost 0 bases to trimming and J lost 7 bases; unmatched junction nucleotides: 15. The CDR3 coding sequence is TGTGCCAGCAGTTACTCGTCGATCGGACTAGCGGGACCCTGGGGGACCCAGTACTTC. It translates to CASSYSSIGLAGPWGTQYF.